The rows below give T cell receptor beta chains drawn from one sample of a study of T cells in Graves' hyperthyroidism and ophthalmopathy. Via MiXCR, TCRdb re-called the multiplex PCR reads, giving one row per CDR3 protein. The repertoire holds around 580,000 distinct CDR3 sequences, with around 45% as singletons. Sequenced sample: peripheral blood or thyroid tissue (not recorded which). All receptors derive from a woman younger than 35 with Graves' hyperthyroidism. Both conserved end residues are part of each CDR3. Fields, in order: V gene, J gene, clone size, D gene, CDR3 DNA, CDR3 protein. D genes are given only for firm matches. Size is omitted from some rows. Given values are once, few, many or a class for expanded clones.

TRBV7-9	TRBJ2-3	-	TRBD2	TGTGCCAGCAGCCCGCCGGCTAGCGGAACAGATACGCAGTATTTT	CASSPPASGTDTQYF
TRBV12-3/TRBV12-4	TRBJ1-4	-	-	TGTGCCAGCTGTCCTGGGGACGGTGAAAAACTGTTTTTT	CASCPGDGEKLFF
TRBV12-3/TRBV12-4	TRBJ2-5	-	TRBD1	TGTGCCAGCAGTCCCTGGGGGACAGGGGGAGAGACCCAGTACTTC	CASSPWGTGGETQYF
TRBV11-1	TRBJ2-7	many	-	TGTGCCAGCAGCTTATACGCCGACAAGAGCTCCTACGAGCAGTACTTC	CASSLYADKSSYEQYF
TRBV10-3	TRBJ2-7	many	-	TGTGCCTCTATCCCGGGACAAGGGACCTACGAGCAGTACTTC	CASIPGQGTYEQYF
TRBV5-1	TRBJ1-1	-	-	TGCGCCAGCAGCTTGGCAGGGCCACGGTGGGCCTTCTTT	CASSLAGPRWAFF
TRBV7-8	TRBJ1-1	many	-	TGTGCCAGCAGCTCTACAGATAACACTGAAGCTTTCTTT	CASSSTDNTEAFF
TRBV27	TRBJ2-7	-	TRBD2	TGTGCCAGCACCAAACTCGGGACTAGCAAAAGCGAACAGTACTTC	CASTKLGTSKSEQYF
TRBV2	TRBJ2-6	-	TRBD2	TGTGCCAGCAGGGGGAGACTAGCGGGATCTGGGGCCAACGTCCTGACTTTC	CASRGRLAGSGANVLTF
TRBV4-3	TRBJ2-5	many	-	TGCGCCAGCAGCCAAGGGTCCGGGGCGCAAGAGACCCAGTACTTC	CASSQGSGAQETQYF
TRBV6-5	TRBJ1-1	many	-	TGTGCCAGCAGTTACTCCTTCAGGGCCGAAGCTTTCTTT	CASSYSFRAEAFF
TRBV10-2	TRBJ2-5	once	TRBD2	TGCGCCAGCAGACGACTGGGACTACAAGAGACCCAGTACTTC	CASRRLGLQETQYF
TRBV7-9	TRBJ2-5	many	-	TGTGCCAGCAGTAAGAGCGGCCAAGAGACCCAGTACTTC	CASSKSGQETQYF
TRBV6-6	TRBJ2-5	few	-	TGTGCCAGCAGACCGGGACACGCGCGTCGGGAGACCCAGTACTTC	CASRPGHARRETQYF
TRBV7-3	TRBJ2-7	-	-	TGTGCCAGCCGGGCCACCAGCGGCTACGAGCAGTACTTC	CASRATSGYEQYF
TRBV5-1	TRBJ1-4	-	TRBD1	TGCGCCAGCAGACGGGGACAGGGTAATGAAAAACTGTTTTTT	CASRRGQGNEKLFF
TRBV12-3/TRBV12-4	TRBJ1-3	many	-	TGTGCCAGCAGTCAAAGTGGAGGGACTGGAAACACCATATATTTT	CASSQSGGTGNTIYF
TRBV4-3	TRBJ1-1	-	TRBD1	TGCGCCAGCAGCCGGGGAGGCAAAACAGGGGGCGCATACACTGAAGCTTTCTTT	CASSRGGKTGGAYTEAFF
TRBV6-6	TRBJ2-6	-	-	TGTGCCAGCAGTTACCAAGGGGGGGGCCCCGTCCTGACTTTC	CASSYQGGGPVLTF
TRBV10-3	TRBJ1-6	-	TRBD1	TGTGCCAGCAGTACCGGGACAGGAGGAAAACCCCTCCACTTT	CASSTGTGGKPLHF
TRBV24-1	TRBJ1-1	-	-	TGTGCCACCAGTTGGGGCAGGCACATGAACACTGAAGCTTTCTTT	CATSWGRHMNTEAFF
TRBV7-9	TRBJ1-4	many	-	TGTGCCAGCAGCTCAGAGGGGGGTAATGAAAAACTGTTTTTT	CASSSEGGNEKLFF
TRBV15	TRBJ1-2	-	TRBD1	TGTGCCACCAGCAGTCTGACAGGGGGAAATTATGGCTACACCTTC	CATSSLTGGNYGYTF
TRBV15	TRBJ1-1	many	-	TGTGCCACCTCCAGACTTAGGGGCAGGGGCGGGGGCACTGAAGCTTTCTTT	CATSRLRGRGGGTEAFF
TRBV7-2	TRBJ2-5	many	-	TGTGCCAGCAGCTTAGCTTCAGGGCGAGAAGAGACCCAGTACTTC	CASSLASGREETQYF
TRBV9	TRBJ2-7	-	-	TGTGCCAGCAGCTTTGGGGGTGCCCAGTCCTACGAGCAGTACTTC	CASSFGGAQSYEQYF
TRBV7-3	TRBJ1-2	-	-	TGTGCCGGCAGCCCAAACGGGGGGCGCGCCTATGGCTACACCTTC	CAGSPNGGRAYGYTF
TRBV27	TRBJ1-5	few	-	TGTGCCAGCAGTTTATGGGGGGGAGGGGATCAGCCCCAGCATTTT	CASSLWGGGDQPQHF
TRBV9	TRBJ1-5	-	-	TGTGCCAGCAGCTGGGGGGACCGCGAGACCCAGCATTTT	CASSWGDRETQHF
TRBV12-5	TRBJ1-2	-	-	TGTGCTAGTGGTTTGGTACGAGGAGTCCTCGGTGGCTACACCTTC	CASGLVRGVLGGYTF
TRBV2	TRBJ1-4	many	-	TGTGCCAGCAGGGCTGGGGAGGCGGATGAAAAACTGTTTTTT	CASRAGEADEKLFF
TRBV5-1	TRBJ1-2	-	TRBD1	TGCGCCAGCAGCTCGGGACAGGCACTTTTC	CASSSGQALF
TRBV2	TRBJ2-7	-	-	TGTGCCAGCAGTTTGGCAGGGTGCGAGCAGTACTTC	CASSLAGCEQYF
TRBV5-1	TRBJ2-5	many	TRBD2	TGCGCCAGCAGCACCATAGCGGGAGGCCCAAGTCAAAAGACCCAGTACTTC	CASSTIAGGPSQKTQYF
TRBV20-1	TRBJ2-7	-	TRBD2	TGCAGTCCTCGGTTCGGGAGGACCTACGAGCAGTACTTC	CSPRFGRTYEQYF
TRBV20-1	TRBJ2-7	-	TRBD1	TGCAGTGCTAGAGGAACCGGGACAGGCTCGGCTTCCTACGAGCAGTACTTC	CSARGTGTGSASYEQYF
TRBV28	TRBJ2-7	few	TRBD2	TGTGCCAGCAGTTCGCCCCTAGCGGGAGGCCTCGACGAGCAGTACTTC	CASSSPLAGGLDEQYF
TRBV6-5	TRBJ1-4	-	TRBD1	TGTGCCAGCAGGGAAGCTTCGGGACAGGGGGACGAAAAACTGTTTTTT	CASREASGQGDEKLFF
TRBV11-2	TRBJ1-2	many	TRBD1	TGTGCCAGCAGCCGTACCTCAGGGGGTGGGAGCTATGGCTACACCTTC	CASSRTSGGGSYGYTF
TRBV13	TRBJ2-7	many	-	TGTGCCAGCAGTCGTAAGGGGGGGTCTGTAGCCTACGAGCAGTACTTC	CASSRKGGSVAYEQYF
TRBV9	TRBJ1-6	many	-	TGTGCCAGCAGCGTAGAGTTTGGCTCACCCCTCCACTTT	CASSVEFGSPLHF
TRBV15	TRBJ1-5	many	-	TGTGCCACCAGCAGAGATCGGAGTCACATGCCCCAGCATTTT	CATSRDRSHMPQHF
TRBV30	TRBJ1-4	few	-	TGTGCCTCGCATCAGACAGCCGATAATGAAAAACTGTTTTTT	CASHQTADNEKLFF
TRBV12-3/TRBV12-4	TRBJ2-7	few	TRBD2	TGTGCCAGCTCAGTGACTGCTGGGACTAGCGGGATCTACGAGCAGTACTTC	CASSVTAGTSGIYEQYF